This TCR beta chain was recorded in a study of Graves' ophthalmopathy and Graves' hyperthyroidism. There are many counts of this clonotype. Investigators amplified TCR beta CDR3 regions from RNA transcripts. An initial RT-PCR round employing HTBI primers preceded a second-round multiplex PCR. MiXCR, run by TCRdb on the multiplex PCR reads, gives a single entry per CDR3 protein. Of 300,000 to 450,000 distinct CDR3 sequences in the sample, about a sixth were seen once. The CDR3 covers 16 residues. V was clipped by 2 bases and J by 4 bases; unmatched bases: 9. Germline V gives CDR1 MDHEN, CDR2 SYDVKM. The sample was peripheral blood. The genes are TRBV28 and TRBJ2-7, with 9 bases identical to TRBD1. The clonotype comes from an adult woman with stable Graves' hyperthyroidism. The CDR3 sequence is CASSLETGGSRYEQYF. CDR3 bases: TGTGCCAGCAGTTTAGAGACAGGGGGTAGTCGATACGAGCAGTACTTC.